The source of this TCR beta chain is a study of shared clonotypes between healthy human individuals. In regard to this clone: Its antigen is still unknown. Its ends do not fully match the called genes, so a read error is possible.

The CDR3 spans 14 residues. Germline loops: CDR1 ENHRY, CDR2 SYGVKD. Whole-study findings and limits: Depth of sequencing was expected to influence donor clonotype sharing. Shared clonotypes across all four donors exceeded non-shared ones in generation probability.

Repertoires were generated with immunoSEQ multiplex PCR, while TCRdb's copy carries only in-frame clones and drops some. In the table there are about 980,000 clones, more than 75% of which are singletons. V gene TRBV10-3 combines with J gene TRBJ1-5, with D hard to call. The sequenced sample was memory CD4+ T cells sorted from blood. Subset denoted: CD45RA-negative fraction. The sequence came from a man in his late teens or twenties in good health. The CDR3 here is CAISGGVSDHPQHF. The CDR3 nucleotides are TGTGCCATCAGTGGGGGAGTGTCCGATCACCCCCAGCATTTT.